Shown below are 23 T cell receptor beta chains from a single sample sequenced in a study of pediatric ulcerative colitis. Assay: immunoSEQ multiplex PCR; the TCRdb copy retains only in-frame clones and omits some. The sample consists of more than 50,000 clones, 75% to 90% of them appearing once. Sequenced material: blood. These receptor sequences come from a boy aged 10-17 years who was a control in a study of pediatric ulcerative colitis.

With respect to this clone: This same CDR3 is encoded by further DNA sequences in the sample. The chain combines TRBV2 with TRBJ1-5; 10 nucleotides line up with TRBD1. V lost 5 bases to trimming and J lost 5 bases; unmatched junction nucleotides: 3. This CDR3 has 14 amino acids. The germline V gene has CDR1 SNHLY and CDR2 FYNNEI. The CDR3 bases are TGTGCCAGCAGTAGGGACAGGGGAGATCAGCCCCAGCATTTT. Amino acids: CASSRDRGDQPQHF.

This clone was found a few times. The chain combines TRBV4-1 with TRBJ2-7; D unclear. Germline CDR1 MGHRA, CDR2 YSYEKL. The CDR3 extends over 11 amino acids. V dropped 3 bases and J dropped 4 bases, with 4 bases sitting between them. The chain's CDR3 is CASSHNYEQYF. In DNA, the CDR3 is TGCGCCAGCAGCCATAATTACGAGCAGTACTTC.

The table lists this clone with a count of one. The rearrangement uses TRBV4-1 and TRBJ2-7, with TRBD2 matching over 9 bases. After removal of 0 bases from V and 3 bases from J, the junction contained 9 bases not matched to a gene. CDR1 and CDR2 from the germline V gene are MGHRA and YSYEKL. The CDR3 runs 17 residues. The DNA for the CDR3 is TGCGCCAGCAGCCAAGATAGTAGCCCTAGCGGGAACTACGAGCAGTACTTC. It translates to CASSQDSSPSGNYEQYF.

This chain uses TRBV11-2 with TRBJ2-1; TRBD1 agrees at 7 bases. CDR3 length equals 14 residues. Germline CDR1 reads SGHAT; CDR2 reads FQNNGV. With V trimmed by 9 bases and J by 1 base, 6 bases remained unmatched. DNA for the CDR3: TGTGCCAGTCGGGACAGTCTTTCCTACAATGAGCAGTTCTTC. This gives the protein CASRDSLSYNEQFF.

There are a few counts of this clone. The J gene is TRBJ1-5, the V gene TRBV28; D is perhaps TRBD1 (5 bases). The germline gives CDR1 MDHEN, CDR2 SYDVKM. V was pared by 6 bases and J by 7 bases, with 10 bases between. The CDR3 contains 12 residues. The CDR3: CASSLGRQPQHF. CDR3 nucleotides: TGTGCCAGCAGCTTGGGACGACAGCCCCAGCATTTT. The variable domain in full, completed from reference TRBV28 and TRBJ1-5, reads DVKVTQSSRYLVKRTGEKVFLECVQDMDHENMFWYRQDPGLGLRLIYFSYDVKMKEKGDIPEGYSVSREKKERFSLILESASTNQTSMYLCASSLGRQPQHFGDGTRLSIL.

V gene TRBV7-3 combines with J gene TRBJ2-1; 11 bases are shared with TRBD2. J lost 6 bases, V lost 5 bases, and 6 bases had no gene match. The CDR3 length is 15 residues. CDR1 is SGHTA, CDR2 FQGTGA, per germline. CDR3 sequence: CASSPIAGGTNEQFF. CDR3 nucleotide sequence: TGTGCCAGCAGCCCGATAGCGGGAGGGACCAATGAGCAGTTCTTC.

This sequence joins TRBV7-9 and TRBJ2-7, with 8 bases aligning to TRBD1. Germline CDR1 is SEHNR and CDR2 is FQNEAQ (reference sequence). V was clipped by 3 bases and J by 6 bases; unmatched bases: 4. The CDR3 extends over 13 amino acids. This CDR3 is CASSLTGVAEQYF. The CDR3 nucleotides read TGTGCCAGCAGCTTGACAGGGGTGGCCGAGCAGTACTTC.

This clone has just a few counts. V and J are TRBV7-3 and TRBJ1-4; D is uncertain. V lost 4 bases and J lost 5, with 11 bases in between. CDR3 length: 14 amino acids. The V gene's germline CDR1 is SGHTA and CDR2 FQGTGA. The CDR3 DNA sequence: TGTGCCAGCAGCTCGGGGAGGGCGAATGAAAAACTGTTTTTT. Translation gives CASSSGRANEKLFF.

This clone was recorded a few times. Written as DNA, the CDR3 is TGTGCCAGCAGCTTAAGCGTGAACACTGAAGCTTTCTTT. This translates into CASSLSVNTEAFF. The V and J genes are TRBV11-2 and TRBJ1-1; D is uncertain. Germline V gene data show CDR1 as SGHAT and CDR2 as FQNNGV. With 2 bases removed from V and 0 bases from J, the gap between germline ends came to 4 bases. CDR3 length equals 13 residues.

The rearrangement uses TRBV15 and TRBJ1-1; TRBD1 might be the D (5 bases). V gave up 0 bases and J gave up 0 bases, with 8 bases separating them. This CDR3 has 15 residues. The germline CDR1 and CDR2 sequences are LNHNV and YYDKDF (reference sequence). The CDR3 bases are TGTGCCACCAGCAGAGAGGGACGGATGAACACTGAAGCTTTCTTT. It translates to CATSREGRMNTEAFF.

The chain is built from TRBV2 and TRBJ1-2; D might be TRBD1 (5 bases). Germline CDR1 SNHLY, CDR2 FYNNEI. The CDR3 extends over 13 amino acids. V dropped 7 bases and J dropped 5 bases, with 14 bases sitting between them. CDR3 sequence: CASTPLGTYGYTF. CDR3 DNA: TGTGCCAGCACCCCCCTGGGGACTTATGGCTACACCTTC.

The J gene is TRBJ2-1, the V gene TRBV9; 11 bases align to TRBD2. The CDR3 loop spans 15 amino acids. From germline, CDR1 is SGDLS and CDR2 YYNGEE. V lost 5 bases and J lost 5; bases outside the gene matches: 6. The CDR3: CASSAGTSGNNEQFF. In nucleotides, the CDR3 is TGTGCCAGCAGTGCCGGGACTAGCGGAAACAATGAGCAGTTCTTC.

The gene calls are TRBV4-3 and TRBJ1-1; D is unclear. Germline V gene lookup returns CDR1 LGHNA and CDR2 YSLEER. The CDR3 spans 16 residues. The V end lost 0 bases, the J end lost 0 bases, and 11 bases lay between the germline ends. CDR3 residues: CASSQDTAVMNTEAFF. The CDR3 DNA sequence: TGCGCCAGCAGCCAAGATACTGCGGTCATGAACACTGAAGCTTTCTTT.

This chain uses TRBV12-5 with TRBJ2-1; 10 bases align to TRBD1. Germline V gene lookup returns CDR1 LGHNT and CDR2 FRNRAP. J was trimmed by 2 bases and V by 5 bases; bases with no gene match: 3. CDR3 length equals 15 residues. The CDR3 DNA sequence: TGTGCTAGTGGTCCCGGGACAGGGGCCTACAATGAGCAGTTCTTC. Its protein product is CASGPGTGAYNEQFF.

The rearrangement uses TRBV7-9 and TRBJ1-5, with D hard to call. Germline V gene sequence: CDR1 SEHNR, CDR2 FQNEAQ (reference sequence). This CDR3 is built from 14 residues. V was trimmed by 1 base and J by 11 bases, leaving 15 bases between them. CDR3 sequence: CASSLEVGPRSQHF. The CDR3 DNA reads as TGTGCCAGCAGCTTAGAAGTGGGCCCCAGGTCCCAGCATTTT.

The chain is built from TRBV6-1 and TRBJ1-1, with a possible D match to TRBD1 (5 bases). V was clipped by 3 bases and J by 1 base, with 6 bases between them. CDR1 and CDR2 (germline): MNHNS, SASEGT. The CDR3 is made up of 13 amino acids. CDR3 amino acids: CASSETENTEAFF. The CDR3 nucleotides are TGTGCCAGCAGTGAGACAGAGAACACTGAAGCTTTCTTT.

The rearrangement joins TRBV2 to TRBJ2-1; D not resolved. CDR3 length: 13 residues. Germline V gene lookup returns CDR1 SNHLY and CDR2 FYNNEI. V lost 3 bases and J 3 bases, leaving 6 bases between the germline ends. CDR3 DNA: TGTGCCAGCAGTGATGGGGTCTACAATGAGCAGTTCTTC. It yields the protein CASSDGVYNEQFF.

In its sample, this clone was seen a few times. The chain links TRBV19 to TRBJ1-2; possible D gene TRBD1, 6 bases. Germline V gene lookup returns CDR1 LNHDA and CDR2 SQIVND (reference sequence). With 5 bases removed from V and 8 bases from J, the gap between germline ends came to 12 bases. There are 12 residues in the CDR3. CDR3 region: CASSSTGSGYTF. The CDR3 DNA is TGTGCCAGTAGTTCTACAGGGTCGGGCTACACCTTC.

The V and J genes are TRBV6-5 and TRBJ2-3; D is unclear. The V end lost 5 bases, the J end lost 7 bases, and 10 bases lay between the germline ends. The V gene's germline CDR1 is MNHEY and CDR2 SVGAGI. The CDR3 runs to 12 residues. The CDR3 spells CASSTSLNTQYF. The CDR3 nucleotides read TGTGCCAGCAGTACCTCCCTAAATACGCAGTATTTT.

This clone was detected a few times. This sequence joins TRBV6-5 and TRBJ2-7; possibly TRBD2 for D (5 bases). V was clipped by 5 bases and J by 5 bases, with 13 bases between them. The V gene's germline CDR1 is MNHEY and CDR2 SVGAGI. The CDR3 loop spans 13 amino acids. Written as DNA, the CDR3 is TGTGCCAGCAGTCGGGGAATCGGGAACGAGCAGTACTTC. It yields the protein CASSRGIGNEQYF.

The chain uses TRBV6-4 and TRBJ2-3, with no clear D. Germline values: CDR1 MRHNA, CDR2 SNTAGT. V lost 4 bases and J 4 bases, leaving 15 bases between the germline ends. The CDR3 is made up of 15 amino acids. CDR3: CASSASLGGADTQYF. DNA of the CDR3: TGTGCCAGCAGTGCCTCCCTAGGTGGGGCAGATACGCAGTATTTT.

This clone was observed a handful of times. This chain connects TRBV6-4 to TRBJ2-1; 11 bases are shared with TRBD2. CDR1 and CDR2 (germline): MRHNA, SNTAGT. J was trimmed by 5 bases and V by 6 bases; bases with no gene match: 6. The CDR3 extends over 15 amino acids. In DNA, the CDR3 is TGTGCCAGCAGCGGAACTAGCGGGGGAAACAATGAGCAGTTCTTC. Its translation is CASSGTSGGNNEQFF.

The chain has TRBV5-1 and TRBJ2-3, with a possible D match to TRBD1 (6 bases). Per the germline V gene, CDR1 is SGHRS and CDR2 is YFSETQ. The CDR3 has 12 amino acids. Trimming pared 6 bases from V and 6 bases from J, leaving 11 bases between. In nucleotides, the CDR3 is TGCGCCAGCACAGCAACAGGGGATACGCAGTATTTT. Translation gives CASTATGDTQYF.